This T cell receptor beta chain was sequenced during a study of blood T cell repertoires in COVID-19. Study details: Some COVID-19 samples were acute and others convalescent; all came from the United States, Italy and Spain.

CDR3 length equals 16 residues. Germline V gives CDR1 SGDLS, CDR2 YYNGEE. With V trimmed by 4 bases and J by 3 bases, 9 bases remained unmatched. The repertoire was sequenced with immunoSEQ multiplex PCR; TCRdb's copy has only in-frame clones and lacks some. The sample includes about 160,000 clones, roughly 84% seen only once; the top ten take roughly a tenth. Sequenced input: peripheral blood. The receptor was isolated from an elderly woman with active or convalescent COVID-19. V usage is TRBV9 and J usage is TRBJ2-1, with 8 bases fitting TRBD2. CDR3 loop: CASSSDTSGFYNEQFF. DNA for the CDR3: TGTGCCAGCAGCTCAGATACTAGCGGATTCTACAATGAGCAGTTCTTC.